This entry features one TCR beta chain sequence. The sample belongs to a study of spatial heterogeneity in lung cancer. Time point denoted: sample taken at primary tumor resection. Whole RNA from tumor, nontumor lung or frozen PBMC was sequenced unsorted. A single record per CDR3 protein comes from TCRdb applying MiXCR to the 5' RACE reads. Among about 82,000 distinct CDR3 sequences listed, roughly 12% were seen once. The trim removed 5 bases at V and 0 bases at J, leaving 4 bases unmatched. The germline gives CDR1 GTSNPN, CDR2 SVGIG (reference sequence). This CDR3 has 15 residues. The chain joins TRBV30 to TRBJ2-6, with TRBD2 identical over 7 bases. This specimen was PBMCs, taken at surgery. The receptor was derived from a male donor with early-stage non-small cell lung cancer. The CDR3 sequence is CAWRWGGSGANVLTF. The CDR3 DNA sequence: TGTGCCTGGCGATGGGGGGGCTCTGGGGCCAACGTCCTGACTTTC.